In this sample, the clone carrying this TCR beta chain turned up many times. The antigen is not known. Template switching added a universal primer site, and cDNA bore unique molecular identifiers. From the 5' RACE reads, TCRdb called clonotypes with MiXCR, one entry per CDR3 protein. The sample lists 500,000 or so distinct CDR3 sequences, approximately 15% seen once, with 0.5% to 0.65% in the top ten. This specimen belongs to a study of identical twins. Overall study findings and caveats: Possibly, invariant MAIT and iNKT cells partly confounded zero-insertion analyses.

The germline gives CDR1 SQVTM, CDR2 ANQGSEA. The CDR3 consists of 13 residues. The V gene lost 5 bases and the J gene lost 4 bases, with 12 bases spanning the gap. These records were also assigned to another study, of yellow fever vaccine responses in identical twins. As that report states: Twins showed a vaccine T cell response that reportedly seemed partly convergent, partly personalized.

This sequence joins TRBV29-1 and TRBJ1-3; a possible D gene is TRBD1 (6 bases). Source material: CD4+ T cells sorted from blood. This sequence originates from a young woman in good health. CDR3 DNA sequence: TGCAGCGTTCCGGACAGTCTAGGAAACACCATATATTTT. Protein sequence: CSVPDSLGNTIYF.